This is a list of T cell receptor beta chains from one sample in a study of T cell responses to AZD1222 COVID-19 vaccine. Clones were sequenced by immunoSEQ multiplex PCR, and TCRdb holds only the in-frame ones, with some missing. The profile shows about 150,000 clones, roughly 90% of them singletons. Material: peripheral blood, obtained on day 0 of AZD1222 vaccination. These TCRs come from an adult in good health. Each CDR3 is given with its conserved first and last residue. Each record gives: clone size, V gene, CDR3 length, J gene, D gene, CDR3 protein, CDR3 DNA. D genes are given only for firm matches. Clone sizes are given selectively: once, few, many, or a class where the clone is expanded.

>-|TRBV4-3|16|TRBJ2-1|-
CASSHPGPVRFNEQFF
TGCGCCAGCAGCCACCCGGGACCCGTGCGCTTCAATGAGCAGTTCTTC
>-|TRBV7-9|16|TRBJ1-1|-
CASSSGGRVMNTEAFF
TGTGCCAGCAGCTCGGGGGGCAGAGTCATGAACACTGAAGCTTTCTTT
>once|TRBV7-6|18|TRBJ1-4|-
CASSPRRKAGDHFEKLFF
TGTGCCAGCAGCCCCCGCCGAAAAGCTGGGGATCACTTTGAAAAACTGTTTTTT
>-|TRBV27|13|TRBJ1-5|TRBD1
CASSLTGSQPQHF
TGTGCCAGCAGTTTGACAGGGTCTCAGCCCCAGCATTTT
>-|TRBV6-5|15|TRBJ2-1|TRBD1
CASSYSEGALHEQFF
TGTGCCAGCAGTTACTCAGAGGGGGCGCTTCATGAGCAGTTCTTC
>-|TRBV27|15|TRBJ2-2|-
CASSSLGANTGELFF
TGTGCCAGCAGCTCCTTGGGGGCGAACACCGGGGAGCTGTTTTTT
>-|TRBV28|15|TRBJ1-1|-
CASSFQGWGNTEAFF
TGTGCCAGCAGTTTTCAAGGCTGGGGGAACACTGAAGCTTTCTTT
>once|TRBV7-9|14|TRBJ2-5|TRBD1
CASSLNRGYATQYF
TGTGCCAGCAGCTTAAACAGGGGTTATGCGACCCAGTACTTC
>-|TRBV27|14|TRBJ1-6|-
CASKVLSYNSPLHF
TGTGCCAGCAAGGTTCTCTCCTATAATTCACCCCTCCACTTT
>-|TRBV9|13|TRBJ1-2|-
CASSAQVGYGYTF
TGTGCCAGCAGCGCTCAAGTGGGCTATGGCTACACCTTC
>-|TRBV11-2|16|TRBJ1-1|-
CASSLRGGRGNTEAFF
TGTGCCAGCAGCTTAAGGGGAGGCAGGGGAAACACTGAAGCTTTCTTT
>-|TRBV24-1|19|TRBJ2-2|-
CATSDPRASSFTNTGELFF
TGTGCCACCAGTGACCCGCGGGCCTCCTCATTCACGAACACCGGGGAGCTGTTTTTT
>-|TRBV6-5|13|TRBJ1-2|-
CASTDGARYGYTF
TGTGCCAGCACAGACGGAGCCCGCTATGGCTACACCTTC
>-|TRBV28|16|TRBJ1-5|TRBD1
CASSDSDRARGQPQHF
TGTGCCAGCAGCGACTCAGACAGGGCTCGGGGGCAGCCCCAGCATTTT
>-|TRBV9|18|TRBJ2-7|-
CASSVKPGSGGQAYEQYF
TGTGCCAGCAGCGTCAAGCCGGGCTCCGGGGGACAAGCCTACGAGCAGTACTTC
>-|TRBV4-2|16|TRBJ1-5|-
CASSQVAEYSNQPQHF
TGTGCCAGCAGCCAAGTGGCAGAGTATAGCAATCAGCCCCAGCATTTT
>-|TRBV3-1/TRBV3-2|17|TRBJ2-1|-
CASSQVGTASSYNEQFF
TGTGCCAGCAGCCAAGTCGGGACGGCGAGCTCCTACAATGAGCAGTTCTTC
>-|TRBV15|16|TRBJ1-2|TRBD1
CATSRGAGQGVYGYTF
TGTGCCACCAGCAGAGGGGCGGGACAGGGAGTCTATGGCTACACCTTC
>-|TRBV4-2|15|TRBJ1-1|-
CASSQVPTTNTEAFF
TGTGCCAGCAGCCAGGTTCCGACAACGAACACTGAAGCTTTCTTT
>-|TRBV7-3|13|TRBJ1-5|-
CASSSVMGAPQHF
TGTGCCAGCAGCTCCGTAATGGGTGCGCCCCAGCATTTT
>-|TRBV6-4|15|TRBJ2-3|TRBD2
CASSDSTSGGDTQYF
TGTGCCAGCAGTGACTCGACTAGCGGGGGAGATACGCAGTATTTT
>-|TRBV7-9|14|TRBJ2-7|TRBD1
CASGLTGQSYEQYF
TGTGCCAGCGGACTCACGGGACAGTCCTACGAGCAGTACTTC
>-|TRBV7-3|16|TRBJ2-1|-
CASSLYGGNSYNEQFF
TGTGCCAGCAGCTTATACGGCGGGAACTCCTACAATGAGCAGTTCTTC
>-|TRBV30|15|TRBJ1-3|-
CAWSVPRASGNTIYF
TGTGCCTGGAGTGTACCCAGGGCTTCTGGAAACACCATATATTTT
>-|TRBV10-3|16|TRBJ1-3|-
CANARTAEGSGNTIYF
TGTGCCAACGCTCGGACAGCCGAGGGCTCTGGAAACACCATATATTTT
>-|TRBV11-3|13|TRBJ2-7|TRBD1
CASSAGTAYEQYF
TGTGCCAGCAGCGCCGGGACAGCCTACGAGCAGTACTTC
>-|TRBV11-3|13|TRBJ1-1|-
CASSYPGQAEAFF
TGTGCCAGCAGCTATCCCGGACAAGCTGAAGCTTTCTTT
>-|TRBV11-3|13|TRBJ1-2|-
CASSPSVSVGYTF
TGTGCCAGCAGCCCCAGTGTCTCGGTTGGCTACACCTTC
>-|TRBV20-1|18|TRBJ2-1|-
CSASLAWSPGFSYNEQFF
TGCAGTGCTAGTCTAGCTTGGAGTCCTGGGTTCTCCTACAATGAGCAGTTCTTC
>-|TRBV27|15|TRBJ1-6|TRBD1
CASSSTGASNSPLHF
TGTGCCAGCAGTTCGACAGGGGCCTCTAATTCACCCCTCCACTTT
>-|TRBV19|16|TRBJ1-1|-
CASTWWGGEGNTEAFF
TGTGCCAGTACCTGGTGGGGGGGCGAGGGAAACACTGAAGCTTTCTTT
>-|TRBV30|14|TRBJ1-6|TRBD1
CAWRVGTEGSPLHF
TGTGCCTGGAGGGTCGGGACAGAAGGTTCACCCCTCCACTTT
>once|TRBV5-6|14|TRBJ2-7|-
CASSLDNSFYEQYF
TGTGCCAGCAGCTTGGATAACAGTTTCTACGAGCAGTACTTC
>-|TRBV2|15|TRBJ2-2|TRBD1
CASSEDRGHTGELFF
TGTGCCAGCAGTGAGGACAGGGGGCATACCGGGGAGCTGTTTTTT
>-|TRBV7-9|15|TRBJ1-4|-
CASSLDRGVNEKLFF
TGTGCCAGCAGCTTAGATCGGGGGGTAAATGAAAAACTGTTTTTT
>-|TRBV21-1|16|TRBJ2-7|-
CASSARSRDRTYEQYF
TGTGCCAGCAGCGCACGCTCCCGGGACAGAACCTACGAGCAGTACTTC
>-|TRBV28|11|TRBJ2-3|-
CASSYANTQYF
TGTGCCAGCAGTTATGCGAATACGCAGTATTTT
>-|TRBV6-5|13|TRBJ1-5|-
CASSPGTHQPQHF
TGTGCCAGCAGTCCCGGGACACATCAGCCCCAGCATTTT
>-|TRBV28|17|TRBJ1-1|TRBD1
CASSSAYRGQGNTEAFF
TGTGCCAGCAGTTCAGCCTACAGGGGGCAGGGGAACACTGAAGCTTTCTTT
>-|TRBV7-9|15|TRBJ1-2|TRBD1
CASSYGDRLYYGYTF
TGTGCCAGCAGCTATGGGGACAGGTTATACTATGGCTACACCTTC
>-|TRBV24-1|16|TRBJ2-1|-
CATSEPRGLYGYEQFF
TGTGCCACCAGTGAGCCCAGGGGACTCTATGGGTATGAGCAGTTCTTC